The 2 T cell receptor beta chains below were found in one sample sequenced in a study of T-cell reconstitution after alpha-beta-depleted transplantation in children. The library targeted TCRbeta and was prepared with unique molecular identifiers. TCRdb analysed the PCR reads with MiXCR anew, one entry per CDR3 protein. The sample has under 300,000 distinct CDR3 sequences; 11% are singletons. This specimen consisted of peripheral blood, obtained 180 days after TCRalphabeta/CD19-depleted stem cell transplant. The receptors derive from a male patient between 2 and 10 years old who had a stem cell transplant for chronic granulomatous disease, so the T cells may come from the graft donor.

This clonotype was seen many times. This chain joins TRBV6-5 and TRBJ2-7; no clear D gene. Germline CDR1 is MNHEY and CDR2 is SVGAGI. V dropped 2 bases and J dropped 3 bases, with 26 bases sitting between them. The CDR3 covers 19 residues. The CDR3 is CASSYRSEKFQAGFYEQYF. The DNA of the CDR3 is TGTGCCAGCAGTTACAGATCTGAAAAGTTTCAGGCCGGATTCTACGAGCAGTACTTC.

Ten or more counts support this clonotype. CDR3 protein: CASSMMVPLRGPDTQYF. The DNA of the CDR3 is TGTGCCAGCAGTATGATGGTCCCTCTGAGGGGGCCAGATACGCAGTATTTT. The J gene is TRBJ2-3, the V gene TRBV12-3 or TRBV12-4; TRBD1 aligns across 7 bases. V was clipped by 5 bases and J by 4 bases; unmatched bases: 15. CDR3 length equals 17 residues.